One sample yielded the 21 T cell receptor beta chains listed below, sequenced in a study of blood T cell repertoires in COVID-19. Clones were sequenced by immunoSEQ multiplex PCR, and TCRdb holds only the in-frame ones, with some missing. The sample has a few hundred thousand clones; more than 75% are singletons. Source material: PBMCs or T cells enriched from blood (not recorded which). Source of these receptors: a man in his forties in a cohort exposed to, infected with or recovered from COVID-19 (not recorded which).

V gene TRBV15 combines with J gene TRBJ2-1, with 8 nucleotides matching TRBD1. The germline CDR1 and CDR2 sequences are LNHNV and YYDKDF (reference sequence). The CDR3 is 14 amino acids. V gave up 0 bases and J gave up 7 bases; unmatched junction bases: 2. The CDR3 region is CATSRDRQGNEQFF. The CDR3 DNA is TGTGCCACCAGCAGAGATCGACAGGGGAATGAGCAGTTCTTC.

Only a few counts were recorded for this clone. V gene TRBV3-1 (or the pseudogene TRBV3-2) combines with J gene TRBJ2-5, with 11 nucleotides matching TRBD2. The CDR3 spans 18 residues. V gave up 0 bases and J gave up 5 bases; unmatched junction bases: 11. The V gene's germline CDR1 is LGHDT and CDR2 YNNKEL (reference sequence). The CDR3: CASSQDWGSGRAGETQYF. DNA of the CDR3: TGTGCCAGCAGCCAAGATTGGGGTAGCGGGAGGGCTGGGGAGACCCAGTACTTC.

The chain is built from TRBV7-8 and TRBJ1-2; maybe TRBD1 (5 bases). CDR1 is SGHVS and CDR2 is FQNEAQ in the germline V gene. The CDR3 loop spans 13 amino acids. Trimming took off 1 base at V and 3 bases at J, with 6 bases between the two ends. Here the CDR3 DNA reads TGTGCCAGCAGCTTAGAGACAGACTATGGCTACACCTTC. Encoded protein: CASSLETDYGYTF.

The CDR3: CAWSPGLEYNEQFF. The CDR3 coding sequence is TGTGCCTGGTCCCCTGGACTAGAATACAATGAGCAGTTCTTC. This rearrangement joins TRBV30 to TRBJ2-1; TRBD2 aligns across 7 bases. Germline loops: CDR1 GTSNPN, CDR2 SVGIG (reference sequence). CDR3 size: 14 residues. The trim removed 5 bases at V and 4 bases at J, leaving 8 bases unmatched.

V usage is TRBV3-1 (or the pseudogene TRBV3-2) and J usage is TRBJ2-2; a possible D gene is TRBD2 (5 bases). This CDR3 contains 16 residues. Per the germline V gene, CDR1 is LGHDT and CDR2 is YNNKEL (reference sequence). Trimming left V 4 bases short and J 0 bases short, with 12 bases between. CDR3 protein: CASSPRAGTNTGELFF. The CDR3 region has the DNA TGTGCCAGCAGCCCTCGGGCCGGGACGAACACCGGGGAGCTGTTTTTT.

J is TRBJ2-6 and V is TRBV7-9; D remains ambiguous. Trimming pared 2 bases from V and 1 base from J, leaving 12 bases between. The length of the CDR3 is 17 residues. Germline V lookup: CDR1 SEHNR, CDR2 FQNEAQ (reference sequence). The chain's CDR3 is CASSLYSRRSGANVLTF. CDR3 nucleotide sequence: TGTGCCAGCAGCTTATACAGCAGGCGATCTGGGGCCAACGTCCTGACTTTC.

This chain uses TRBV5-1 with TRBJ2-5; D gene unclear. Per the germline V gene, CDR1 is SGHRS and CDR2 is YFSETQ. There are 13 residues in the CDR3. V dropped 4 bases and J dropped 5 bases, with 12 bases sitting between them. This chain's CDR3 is CASSPLTGETQYF. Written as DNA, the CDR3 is TGCGCCAGCAGCCCCCTAACGGGTGAGACCCAGTACTTC.

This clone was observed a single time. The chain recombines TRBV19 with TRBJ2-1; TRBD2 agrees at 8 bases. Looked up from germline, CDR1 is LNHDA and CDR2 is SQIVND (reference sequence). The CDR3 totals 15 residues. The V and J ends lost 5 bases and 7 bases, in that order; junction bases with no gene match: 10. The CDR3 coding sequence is TGTGCCAGTAGTTTTAGCGGGACCACAGTTAATGAGCAGTTCTTC. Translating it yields CASSFSGTTVNEQFF. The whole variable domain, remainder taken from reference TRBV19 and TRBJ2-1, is DGGITQSPKYLFRKEGQNVTLSCEQNLNHDAMYWYRQDPGQGLRLIYYSQIVNDFQKGDIAEGYSVSREKKESFPLTVTSAQKNPTAFYLCASSFSGTTVNEQFFGPGTRLTVL.

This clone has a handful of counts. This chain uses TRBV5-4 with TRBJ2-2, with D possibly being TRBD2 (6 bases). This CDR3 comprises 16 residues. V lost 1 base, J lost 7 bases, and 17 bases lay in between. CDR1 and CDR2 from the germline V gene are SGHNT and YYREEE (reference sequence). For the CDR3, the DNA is TGTGCCAGCAGCTTGTTAGGCAGGAGTAGCGGCGGGGAGCTGTTTTTT. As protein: CASSLLGRSSGGELFF.

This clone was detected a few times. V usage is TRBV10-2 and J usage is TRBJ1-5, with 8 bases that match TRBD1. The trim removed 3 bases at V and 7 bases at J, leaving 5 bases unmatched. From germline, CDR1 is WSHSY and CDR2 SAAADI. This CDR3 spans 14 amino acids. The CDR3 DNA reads TGCGCCAGCAGTGATCCCGACAGGGGACAGCCCCAGCATTTT. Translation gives CASSDPDRGQPQHF.

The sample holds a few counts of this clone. The CDR3 spells CASSQDGAGTEAFF. The CDR3 nucleotides read TGTGCCAGCAGCCAAGATGGGGCCGGCACTGAAGCTTTCTTT. The chain carries TRBV3-1 (or the pseudogene TRBV3-2) and TRBJ1-1; possible D gene TRBD1, 5 bases. CDR1 and CDR2 from the germline V gene are LGHDT and YNNKEL (reference sequence). The V and J ends lost 0 bases and 4 bases respectively, with 9 bases between them. This CDR3 is built from 14 residues.

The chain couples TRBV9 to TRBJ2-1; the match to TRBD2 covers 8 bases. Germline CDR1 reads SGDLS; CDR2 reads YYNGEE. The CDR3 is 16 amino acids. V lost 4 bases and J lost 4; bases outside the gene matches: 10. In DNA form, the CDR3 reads TGTGCCAGCAGCCCCGGGGGGGGTGGGGCATACAATGAGCAGTTCTTC. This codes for CASSPGGGGAYNEQFF.

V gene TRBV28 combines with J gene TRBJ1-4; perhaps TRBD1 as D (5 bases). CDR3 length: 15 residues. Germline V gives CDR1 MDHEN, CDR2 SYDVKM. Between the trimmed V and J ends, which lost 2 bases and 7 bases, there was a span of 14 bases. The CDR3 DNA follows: TGTGCCAGCAGTTTAGTCGGCAGGGCTGGTGAAAAACTGTTTTTT. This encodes CASSLVGRAGEKLFF.

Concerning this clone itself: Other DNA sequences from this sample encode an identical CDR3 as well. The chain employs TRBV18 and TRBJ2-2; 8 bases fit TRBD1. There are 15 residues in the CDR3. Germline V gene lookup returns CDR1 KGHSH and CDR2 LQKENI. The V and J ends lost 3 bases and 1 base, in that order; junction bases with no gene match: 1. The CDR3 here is CASSPGTGNTGELFF. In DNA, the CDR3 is TGTGCCAGCTCACCTGGGACAGGGAACACCGGGGAGCTGTTTTTT.

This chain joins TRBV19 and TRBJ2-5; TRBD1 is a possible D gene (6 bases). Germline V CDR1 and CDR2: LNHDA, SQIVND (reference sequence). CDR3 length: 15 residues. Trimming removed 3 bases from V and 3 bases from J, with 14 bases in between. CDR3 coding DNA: TGTGCCAGTAGTATCCAGGCACAGGGAAAAGAGACCCAGTACTTC. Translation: CASSIQAQGKETQYF.

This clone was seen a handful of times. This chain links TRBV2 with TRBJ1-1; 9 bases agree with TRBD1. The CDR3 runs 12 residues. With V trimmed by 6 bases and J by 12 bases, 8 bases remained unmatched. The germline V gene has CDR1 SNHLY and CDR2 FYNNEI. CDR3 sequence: CASRGDRDLPFF. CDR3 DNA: TGTGCCAGCAGAGGGGACAGGGATTTACCTTTCTTT.

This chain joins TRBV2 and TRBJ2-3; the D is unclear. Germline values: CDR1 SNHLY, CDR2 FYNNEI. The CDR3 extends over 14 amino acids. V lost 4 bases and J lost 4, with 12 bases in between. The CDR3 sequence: CASSVISSADTQYF. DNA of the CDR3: TGTGCCAGCAGTGTAATTAGTTCCGCAGATACGCAGTATTTT.

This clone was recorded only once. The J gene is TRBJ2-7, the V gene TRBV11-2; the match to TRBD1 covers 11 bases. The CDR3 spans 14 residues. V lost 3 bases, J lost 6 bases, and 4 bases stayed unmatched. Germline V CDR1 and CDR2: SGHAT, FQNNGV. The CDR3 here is CASSLAGTGGEQYF. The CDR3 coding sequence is TGTGCCAGCAGCTTGGCCGGGACAGGGGGCGAGCAGTACTTC.

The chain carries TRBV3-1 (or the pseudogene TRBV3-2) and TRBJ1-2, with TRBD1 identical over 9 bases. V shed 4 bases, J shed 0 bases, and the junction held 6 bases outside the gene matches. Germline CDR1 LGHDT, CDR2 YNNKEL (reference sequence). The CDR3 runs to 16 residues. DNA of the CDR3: TGTGCCAGCAGCCGTAAGGGACAGGGAGCTAACTATGGCTACACCTTC. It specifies CASSRKGQGANYGYTF.

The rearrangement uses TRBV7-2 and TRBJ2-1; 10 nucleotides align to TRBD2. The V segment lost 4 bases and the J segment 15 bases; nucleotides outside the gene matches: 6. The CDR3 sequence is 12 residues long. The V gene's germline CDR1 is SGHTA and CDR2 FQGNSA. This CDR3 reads CASSYLAGVGFF. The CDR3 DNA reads TGTGCCAGCAGCTACCTAGCGGGAGTAGGGTTCTTC.

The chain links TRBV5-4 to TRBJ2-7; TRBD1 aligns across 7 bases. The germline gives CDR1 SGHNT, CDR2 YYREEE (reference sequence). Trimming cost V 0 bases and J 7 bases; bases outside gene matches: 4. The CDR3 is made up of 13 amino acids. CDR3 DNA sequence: TGTGCCAGCAGCTTGGTACAGGGGCGAGAGCAGTACTTC. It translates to CASSLVQGREQYF.